The clone carrying this TCR beta chain was counted once. Its antigen is currently unknown. The data belong to a study of CD8+ T cells in alopecia areata. Study results and caveats: Researchers reported that TCR sharing among patients proved less clear than in mice, possibly HLA-linked.

Sequencing used cDNA as its template, made by extracting RNA and reverse transcribing it. Profiling relied on immunoSEQ multiplex PCR, and the TCRdb table lists in-frame clones only, not all of them. The profile covers roughly 200,000 clones, with roughly 60% appearing a single time and 1.7% taken by the ten largest. The clonotype comes from a human donor with alopecia areata. The specimen was CD4+ T cells sorted from blood, collected at week 0.

The CDR3 loop is CACLRGGGFHRDTEAFF. Here the CDR3 DNA reads TGTGCCTGCCTTCGGGGAGGGGGTTTTCATCGGGACACTGAAGCTTTCTTT. The V gene is TRBV30, the J gene TRBJ1-1, with D perhaps matching TRBD1 (6 bases). Deletions cut 6 bases from V and 3 bases from J, with 26 bases between. Germline lookup yields CDR1 GTSNPN and CDR2 SVGIG (reference sequence). The CDR3 loop spans 17 amino acids.